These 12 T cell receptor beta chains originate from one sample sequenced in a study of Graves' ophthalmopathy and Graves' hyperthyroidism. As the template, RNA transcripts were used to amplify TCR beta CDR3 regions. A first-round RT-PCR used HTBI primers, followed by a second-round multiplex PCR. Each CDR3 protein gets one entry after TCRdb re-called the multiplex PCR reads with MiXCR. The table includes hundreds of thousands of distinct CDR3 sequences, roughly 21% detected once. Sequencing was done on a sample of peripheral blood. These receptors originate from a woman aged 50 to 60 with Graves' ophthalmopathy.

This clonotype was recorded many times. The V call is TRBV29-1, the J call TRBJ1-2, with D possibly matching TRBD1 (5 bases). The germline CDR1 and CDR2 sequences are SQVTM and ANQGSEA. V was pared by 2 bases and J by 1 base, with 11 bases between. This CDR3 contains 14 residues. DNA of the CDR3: TGCAGCGTTGAATGGGGGAAGAGTAACTATGGCTACACCTTC. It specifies CSVEWGKSNYGYTF.

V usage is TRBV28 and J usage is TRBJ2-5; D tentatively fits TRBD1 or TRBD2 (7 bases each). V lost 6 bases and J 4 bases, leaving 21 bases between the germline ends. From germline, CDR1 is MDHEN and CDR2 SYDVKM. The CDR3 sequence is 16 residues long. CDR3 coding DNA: TGTGCCAGCAGGCCAGGGGGGGAGGGGGCGCGAGAGACCCAGTACTTC. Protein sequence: CASRPGGEGARETQYF.

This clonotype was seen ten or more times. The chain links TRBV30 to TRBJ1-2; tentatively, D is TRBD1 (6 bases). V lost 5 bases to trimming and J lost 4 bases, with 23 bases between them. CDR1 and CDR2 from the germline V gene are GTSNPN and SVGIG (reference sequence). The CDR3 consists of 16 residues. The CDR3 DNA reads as TGTGCCTGGGGGAAGGGCGCAGGGGCCCATAGCTATGGCTACACCTTC. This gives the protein CAWGKGAGAHSYGYTF.

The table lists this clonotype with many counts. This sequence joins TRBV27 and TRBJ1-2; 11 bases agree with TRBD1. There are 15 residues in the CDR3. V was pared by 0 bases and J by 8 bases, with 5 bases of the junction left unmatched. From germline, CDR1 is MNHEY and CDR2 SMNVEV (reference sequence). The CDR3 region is CASSLSGQGARGYTF. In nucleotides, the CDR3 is TGTGCCAGCAGTTTATCAGGACAGGGGGCGCGAGGCTACACCTTC.

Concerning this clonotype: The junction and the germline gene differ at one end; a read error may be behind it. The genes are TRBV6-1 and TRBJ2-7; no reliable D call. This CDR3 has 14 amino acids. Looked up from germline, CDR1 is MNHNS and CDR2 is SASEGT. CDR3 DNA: TGTGCCAGCAGTGAATACGACGGCTCCTTCGAGCAGTACTTC. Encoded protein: CASSEYDGSFEQYF.

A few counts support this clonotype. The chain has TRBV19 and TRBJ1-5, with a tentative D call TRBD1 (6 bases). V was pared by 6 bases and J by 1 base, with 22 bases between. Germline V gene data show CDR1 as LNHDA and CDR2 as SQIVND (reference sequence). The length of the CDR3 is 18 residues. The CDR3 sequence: CASRDAWGGRGSNQPQHF. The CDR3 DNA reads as TGTGCCAGTAGGGATGCGTGGGGGGGCCGAGGGAGCAATCAGCCCCAGCATTTT.

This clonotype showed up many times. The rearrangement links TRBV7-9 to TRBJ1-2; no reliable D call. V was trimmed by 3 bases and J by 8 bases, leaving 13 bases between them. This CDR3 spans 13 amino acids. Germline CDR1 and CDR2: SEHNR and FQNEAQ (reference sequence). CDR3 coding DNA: TGTGCCAGCAGCTTGGGTGAAGCGGGCGGCTACACCTTC. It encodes CASSLGEAGGYTF.

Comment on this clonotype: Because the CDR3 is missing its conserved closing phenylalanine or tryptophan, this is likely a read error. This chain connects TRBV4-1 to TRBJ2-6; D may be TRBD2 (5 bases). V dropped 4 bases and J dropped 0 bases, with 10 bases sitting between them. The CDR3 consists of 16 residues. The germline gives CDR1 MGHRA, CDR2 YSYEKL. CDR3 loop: CASSPPRGSGANVLTI. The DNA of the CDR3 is TGCGCCAGCAGCCCCCCCCGGGGCTCTGGGGCCAACGTCCTGACTATC.

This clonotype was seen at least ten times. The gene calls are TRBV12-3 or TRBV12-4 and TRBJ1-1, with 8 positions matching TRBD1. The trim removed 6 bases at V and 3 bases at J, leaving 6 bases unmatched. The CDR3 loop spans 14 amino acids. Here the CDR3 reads CASRLTGVHTEAFF. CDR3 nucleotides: TGTGCCAGCAGGTTGACAGGGGTTCACACTGAAGCTTTCTTT.

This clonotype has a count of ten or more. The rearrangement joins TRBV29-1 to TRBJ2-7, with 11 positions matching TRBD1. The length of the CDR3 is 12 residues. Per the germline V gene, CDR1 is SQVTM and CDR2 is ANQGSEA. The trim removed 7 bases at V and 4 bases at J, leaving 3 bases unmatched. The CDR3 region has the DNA TGCAGCGGTGGGACAGGGGGATACGAGCAGTACTTC. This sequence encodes CSGGTGGYEQYF.

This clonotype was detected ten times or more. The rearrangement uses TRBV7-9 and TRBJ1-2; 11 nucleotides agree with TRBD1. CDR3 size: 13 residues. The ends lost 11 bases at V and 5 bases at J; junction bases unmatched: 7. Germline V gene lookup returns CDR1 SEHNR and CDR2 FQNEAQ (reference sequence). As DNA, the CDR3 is TGTGCCTTCAGAGGGGACAGGGGGTATGGCTACACCTTC. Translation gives CAFRGDRGYGYTF. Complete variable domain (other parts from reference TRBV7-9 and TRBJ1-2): DTGVSQNPRHKITKRGQNVTFRCDPISEHNRLYWYRQTLGQGPEFLTYFQNEAQLEKSRLLSDRFSAERPKGSFSTLEIQRTEQGDSAMYLCAFRGDRGYGYTFGSGTRLTVV.

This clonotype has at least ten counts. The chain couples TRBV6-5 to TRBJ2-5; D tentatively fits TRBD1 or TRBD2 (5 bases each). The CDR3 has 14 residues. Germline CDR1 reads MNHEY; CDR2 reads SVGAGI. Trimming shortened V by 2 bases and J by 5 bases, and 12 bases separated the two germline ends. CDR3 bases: TGTGCCAGCAGTTACGGGGGACCGAGGGAGACCCAGTACTTC. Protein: CASSYGGPRETQYF.